The 4 T cell receptor beta chains below all came from one sample that was sequenced in a study of T-cell reconstitution after alpha-beta-depleted transplantation in children. TCRbeta library construction was performed incorporating unique molecular identifiers. TCRdb re-called the PCR reads through MiXCR, storing one row per CDR3 protein. Of 280,000 or so distinct CDR3 sequences in the sample, around 10% were seen once. Sequenced material: peripheral blood, taken 180 days after TCRalphabeta/CD19-depleted stem cell transplant. The receptor source for this set is a male patient aged 2-15 years who had a stem cell transplant for chronic granulomatous disease, so the T cells may come from the graft donor.

This clonotype was seen at least ten times. This chain joins TRBV12-3 or TRBV12-4 and TRBJ2-7, with D maybe TRBD2 (5 bases). The ends were cut back, 6 bases at V and 7 bases at J, with 16 bases in the middle. The CDR3 is made up of 13 amino acids. The CDR3 here is CASSLLGTGEQYF. Written as DNA, the CDR3 is TGTGCCAGCAGCCTACTGGGAACGGGGGAGCAGTACTTC.

This clonotype was observed at least ten times. This chain connects TRBV20-1 to TRBJ2-7; 7 bases line up with TRBD1. V shed 5 bases, J shed 0 bases, and the junction held 4 bases outside the gene matches. Germline loops: CDR1 DFQATT, CDR2 SNEGSKA (reference sequence). CDR3 length equals 13 residues. CDR3 loop: CSAWTGSSYEQYF. The CDR3 nucleotides are TGCAGTGCTTGGACAGGAAGCTCCTACGAGCAGTACTTC.

The chain couples TRBV28 to TRBJ1-5; D possibly corresponds to TRBD1 (5 bases). From germline, CDR1 is MDHEN and CDR2 SYDVKM. V gave up 8 bases and J gave up 4 bases, with 18 bases separating them. The CDR3 has 15 residues. CDR3 in amino acids: CASATDTGGNQPQHF. In nucleotides, the CDR3 is TGTGCCAGCGCCACCGACACGGGGGGTAATCAGCCCCAGCATTTT.

The chain links TRBV28 to TRBJ2-3; D remains ambiguous. CDR1 is MDHEN and CDR2 is SYDVKM in the germline V gene. V dropped 10 bases and J dropped 2 bases, with 10 bases sitting between them. The CDR3 has 12 residues. Here the CDR3 DNA reads TGTGCCATGGGCTCCGACACAGATACGCAGTATTTT. It yields the protein CAMGSDTDTQYF.